Here is one TCR beta chain with its context. The sample comes from a study of cytomegalovirus exposure and HLA in healthy donors. Data came from immunoSEQ multiplex PCR; TCRdb stores just in-frame clones and leaves some out. The sample has 57,000 or so clones, just under 95% seen once. Germline lookup yields CDR1 MGHRA and CDR2 YSYEKL. The V gene lost 7 bases and the J gene lost 2 bases, with 15 bases spanning the gap. The CDR3 is 15 amino acids. Specimen: PBMCs. The source is a man aged 18 to 30 in good health and CMV-seronegative. The V call is TRBV4-1, the J call TRBJ1-5; weak D call: TRBD1 (5 bases). The CDR3 here is CASTEGVIGNQPQHF. The DNA for the CDR3 is TGCGCCAGCACGGAAGGGGTTATCGGCAATCAGCCCCAGCATTTT.